Shown below are 11 T cell receptor beta chains from a single sample sequenced in a study of T-cell reconstitution after alpha-beta-depleted transplantation in children. Preparation of the TCRbeta library involved a method that used unique molecular identifiers. TCRdb processed the PCR reads anew with MiXCR; each CDR3 protein has one entry. The data show almost 600,000 distinct CDR3 sequences, over 25% seen once. Sequencing was performed on PBMCs, taken before TCRalphabeta/CD19-depleted stem cell transplant. The receptors were gathered from a boy under two years old with Wiskott-Aldrich syndrome, due to receive a stem cell transplant.

This clonotype appeared once. CDR3 DNA sequence: TGTGCCAGCAGTGAACACAGAGGGAGCCCAGATACGCAGTATTTT. Encoded protein: CASSEHRGSPDTQYF. This chain connects TRBV6-1 to TRBJ2-3; D might be TRBD2 (5 bases). There are 15 residues in the CDR3. Germline lookup yields CDR1 MNHNS and CDR2 SASEGT. V shed 2 bases and J shed 4 bases, with 13 bases lying between them.

This chain uses TRBV19 with TRBJ1-5; D gene uncertain. The germline V and J ends were trimmed by 4 bases and 2 bases, with 9 bases remaining between them. CDR3 length: 14 amino acids. Germline lookup yields CDR1 LNHDA and CDR2 SQIVND (reference sequence). In nucleotides, the CDR3 is TGTGCCAGTAGTACCCTGACGGGCAATCAGCCCCAGCATTTT. It is translated as CASSTLTGNQPQHF.

In its sample, this clonotype was seen a few times. This rearrangement joins TRBV2 to TRBJ2-1; D unresolved. This CDR3 is built from 15 residues. Trimming removed 4 bases at V and 0 bases at J, with 10 bases between. Looked up from germline, CDR1 is SNHLY and CDR2 is FYNNEI. The CDR3 spells CASSVDASSYNEQFF. The CDR3 region has the DNA TGTGCCAGCAGTGTTGATGCGAGCTCCTACAATGAGCAGTTCTTC.

The V and J genes are TRBV5-1 and TRBJ2-2; 10 nucleotides align to TRBD2. Germline values: CDR1 SGHRS, CDR2 YFSETQ. V was pared by 6 bases and J by 6 bases, with 5 bases of the junction left unmatched. The CDR3 consists of 14 residues. The CDR3 nucleotides read TGCGCCAGCAAGCAGCGGGAGGGCCCCGGGGAGCTGTTTTTT. It codes for CASKQREGPGELFF.

The chain joins TRBV12-3 or TRBV12-4 to TRBJ2-7, with D perhaps matching TRBD2 (7 bases). Trimming removed 1 base at V and 6 bases at J, with 10 bases between. The CDR3 is made up of 13 amino acids. For the CDR3, the DNA is TGTGCCAGCAGTTTAGAACGGGGGGCCGAGCAGTACTTC. It codes for CASSLERGAEQYF.

The chain recombines TRBV27 with TRBJ2-2, with 11 bases identical to TRBD1. This CDR3 spans 17 amino acids. CDR1 and CDR2 (germline): MNHEY, SMNVEV (reference sequence). The V and J ends lost 2 bases and 2 bases, in that order; junction bases with no gene match: 4. CDR3 bases: TGTGCCAGCAGTTTAGTCGGGACAGGGGGAAACACCGGGGAGCTGTTTTTT. It codes for CASSLVGTGGNTGELFF.

This clonotype was detected only a few times. V gene TRBV5-1 combines with J gene TRBJ2-1; TRBD2 aligns across 11 bases. CDR3 length: 15 residues. Germline CDR1 and CDR2: SGHRS and YFSETQ. J gave up 9 bases and V 2 bases, and 7 bases lay outside the gene matches. This CDR3 is CASSFQPSGRIEQFF. CDR3 sequence (DNA): TGCGCCAGCAGCTTCCAACCTAGCGGGAGGATTGAGCAGTTCTTC.

The genes are TRBV20-1 and TRBJ2-5; possible D gene TRBD1, 5 bases. Germline CDR1 and CDR2: DFQATT and SNEGSKA (reference sequence). With 0 bases removed from V and 9 bases from J, the gap between germline ends came to 14 bases. The CDR3 has 13 amino acids. Here the CDR3 reads CSARDVGPRAQYF. The CDR3 coding sequence is TGCAGTGCTAGAGATGTGGGGCCAAGGGCCCAGTACTTC.

This clonotype has just a few counts. The gene calls are TRBV20-1 and TRBJ2-1; no clear D. V lost 3 bases to trimming and J lost 4 bases, with 13 bases between them. From germline, CDR1 is DFQATT and CDR2 SNEGSKA (reference sequence). The CDR3 is 14 residues long. CDR3 loop: CSASRALGYNEQFF. CDR3 nucleotide sequence: TGCAGTGCTAGTAGGGCTTTAGGGTACAATGAGCAGTTCTTC.

The gene calls are TRBV11-2 and TRBJ2-3; 8 bases are shared with TRBD1. V shed 0 bases and J 2 bases; nucleotides not matched to a gene: 10. The CDR3 totals 18 residues. The germline V gene has CDR1 SGHAT and CDR2 FQNNGV. The CDR3 region is CASSLDVGSGGITDTQYF. The CDR3 region has the DNA TGTGCCAGCAGCTTAGATGTCGGTTCAGGGGGCATCACAGATACGCAGTATTTT.

This clonotype appeared many times. V gene TRBV24-1 combines with J gene TRBJ2-1, with D unresolved. The germline CDR1 and CDR2 sequences are KGHDR and SFDVKD. This CDR3 has 16 residues. V shed 0 bases and J shed 6 bases, with 14 bases lying between them. The CDR3 loop reads CATSDLSSLGLNEQFF. For the CDR3, the DNA is TGTGCCACCAGTGATTTGAGCTCCCTCGGGCTCAATGAGCAGTTCTTC.